These T cell receptor beta chains were read from a single sample in a study of cytomegalovirus exposure and HLA in healthy donors. Generated by immunoSEQ multiplex PCR, the TCRdb table keeps only in-frame clones and is missing some. The table has some 190,000 clones, roughly 80% seen once. Sequencing was carried out using PBMCs. Every receptor here comes from a woman aged 30 to 39 in good health and CMV-seropositive. Each CDR3 is given with its conserved first and last residue. D genes are given only for firm matches. Some rows mark clone size as missing; the rest say once, few, many or name a class of expanded clone.

CDR3 protein | CDR3 DNA | D gene | V gene | clone size | J gene
CASGGGEGQDTGELFF | TGTGCCAGCGGGGGTGGGGAGGGCCAGGACACCGGGGAGCTGTTTTTT | TRBD2 | TRBV7-8 | - | TRBJ2-2
CASSQEDRSSYEQYF | TGCGCCAGCAGCCAAGAAGACAGGAGCTCCTACGAGCAGTACTTC | - | TRBV4-1 | - | TRBJ2-7
CASGIIGLSDYEQYF | TGTGCCAGCGGAATCATAGGACTATCTGACTACGAGCAGTACTTC | - | TRBV5-5 | - | TRBJ2-7
CASSSSGTGARGNTEAFF | TGCGCCAGCAGCTCCTCCGGGACAGGGGCCCGGGGGAACACTGAAGCCTTCTTT | TRBD1 | TRBV5-1 | - | TRBJ1-1
CASSDDRSYYEQYF | TGTGCCAGCAGCGATGACAGGAGTTACTACGAGCAGTACTTC | - | TRBV6-1 | once | TRBJ2-7
CASSQTSPYEQYF | TGTGCCAGCAGCCAGACTAGCCCCTACGAGCAGTACTTC | TRBD2 | TRBV14 | - | TRBJ2-7
CASSQTGQGPQETQYF | TGTGCCAGCAGCCAGACTGGCCAGGGTCCGCAAGAGACCCAGTACTTC | - | TRBV7-9 | few | TRBJ2-5
CASRQGQTYEQYF | TGTGCCAGCCGACAGGGACAGACCTACGAGCAGTACTTC | TRBD1 | TRBV6-6 | few | TRBJ2-7
CASSLGQPNEQFF | TGCGCCAGCAGCTTGGGGCAACCTAATGAGCAGTTCTTC | - | TRBV5-1 | - | TRBJ2-1
CAISESGEGTQPQHF | TGTGCCATCAGTGAGTCCGGGGAGGGGACTCAGCCCCAGCATTTT | - | TRBV10-3 | - | TRBJ1-5
CASRPDRTSTDTQYF | TGTGCCAGCAGACCGGACAGGACTAGCACAGATACGCAGTATTTT | TRBD1 | TRBV2 | - | TRBJ2-3
CASSTWTAPSYEQYF | TGTGCCAGCAGCACCTGGACAGCCCCCTCCTACGAGCAGTACTTC | - | TRBV7-9 | few | TRBJ2-7
CASSQERTTSGTLLQFF | TGTGCCAGCAGCCAAGAACGGACTACTAGCGGGACACTGCTGCAGTTCTTC | TRBD2 | TRBV4-2 | - | TRBJ2-1
CASSLARSGRNNEQFF | TGTGCCAGCAGCTTAGCAAGGAGCGGGAGAAACAATGAGCAGTTCTTC | TRBD2 | TRBV7-2 | - | TRBJ2-1
CASSGGEIVDTQYF | TGTGCCAGCAGTGGCGGGGAGATAGTAGATACGCAGTATTTT | - | TRBV25-1 | - | TRBJ2-3
CASSQEPSGSSYNEQFF | TGTGCCAGCAGCCAAGAACCAAGCGGGAGCTCCTACAATGAGCAGTTCTTC | TRBD2 | TRBV4-2 | - | TRBJ2-1
CASSTQGVNSPLHF | TGTGCCAGTAGTACTCAGGGTGTTAATTCACCCCTCCACTTT | - | TRBV19 | - | TRBJ1-6
CASTRPGQENYGYTF | TGTGCCAGCACCCGACCGGGACAGGAAAACTATGGCTACACCTTC | TRBD1 | TRBV2 | - | TRBJ1-2
CATSSGGPGNTIYF | TGTGCCACCTCCAGCGGGGGGCCTGGAAACACCATATATTTT | - | TRBV5-4 | - | TRBJ1-3
CASSYPNTEAFF | TGTGCCAGCAGTTACCCAAACACTGAAGCTTTCTTT | - | TRBV6-6 | - | TRBJ1-1
CAWSGGWDCGYNEQFF | TGTGCCTGGAGTGGAGGGTGGGACTGCGGGTACAATGAGCAGTTCTTC | - | TRBV30 | few | TRBJ2-1
CASSLSTSGRPYEQYF | TGCGCCAGCAGCTTGTCGACTAGCGGGAGGCCCTACGAGCAGTACTTC | TRBD2 | TRBV5-1 | - | TRBJ2-7
CASSPEDFSYEQYF | TGTGCCAGCAGCCCAGAGGACTTCTCCTACGAGCAGTACTTC | - | TRBV7-9 | - | TRBJ2-7